Below are 32 T cell receptor beta chains sequenced from a single sample in a study of T cell responses to AZD1222 COVID-19 vaccine. Profiled with immunoSEQ multiplex PCR; TCRdb holds only in-frame clones, not every one. Among some 150,000 clones listed, just over 90% were seen once. Source: peripheral blood, taken on day 0 of MenACWY control vaccination. The receptors come from an adult in good health.

The CDR3 nucleotides are TGTGCCAGCAGTGAAATCAGCCAGGGTGGCTACACCTTC. Translated, it gives CASSEISQGGYTF. The chain links TRBV2 to TRBJ1-2, with D perhaps TRBD1 (5 bases). Germline assignment: CDR1 SNHLY and CDR2 FYNNEI. The CDR3 has 13 residues. V dropped 2 bases and J dropped 7 bases, with 11 bases sitting between them.

This chain connects TRBV18 to TRBJ2-3; D call uncertain. The germline CDR1 and CDR2 sequences are KGHSH and LQKENI. There are 14 residues in the CDR3. Trimming shortened V by 6 bases and J by 3 bases, and 13 bases separated the two germline ends. CDR3 nucleotides: TGTGCCAGCTCCCGGAGTCAGAGAACAGATACGCAGTATTTT. This encodes CASSRSQRTDTQYF.

The chain recombines TRBV2 with TRBJ1-6; perhaps TRBD1 as D (5 bases). V shed 6 bases and J shed 10 bases, with 13 bases lying between them. This CDR3 comprises 13 residues. Looked up from germline, CDR1 is SNHLY and CDR2 is FYNNEI. CDR3 DNA sequence: TGTGCCAGCAGCCGGGGGATGGGGTCACCCCTCCACTTT. Protein product: CASSRGMGSPLHF.

V usage is TRBV9 and J usage is TRBJ2-3; 11 bases are shared with TRBD2. The CDR3 consists of 16 residues. With V trimmed by 0 bases and J by 5 bases, 5 bases remained unmatched. Germline CDR1 reads SGDLS; CDR2 reads YYNGEE. The CDR3 DNA sequence: TGTGCCAGCAGCGTAGTTAGCGGGGGGGCAGGAGATACGCAGTATTTT. Its translation is CASSVVSGGAGDTQYF. The entire variable domain, with the rest obtained from reference TRBV9 and TRBJ2-3, is as follows: DSGVTQTPKHLITATGQRVTLRCSPRSGDLSVYWYQQSLDQGLQFLIQYYNGEERAKGNILERFSAQQFPDLHSELNLSSLELGDSALYFCASSVVSGGAGDTQYFGPGTRLTVL.

The chain is built from TRBV19 and TRBJ1-5; unclear D gene. The CDR3 totals 17 residues. From germline, CDR1 is LNHDA and CDR2 SQIVND (reference sequence). Trimming removed 4 bases at V and 7 bases at J, with 23 bases between. The CDR3 bases are TGTGCCAGTAGTACGTACCCCAGACGGGCCTCCGGACAGCCCCAGCATTTT. This translates into CASSTYPRRASGQPQHF.

The rearrangement links TRBV9 to TRBJ1-2; no clear D gene. V dropped 2 bases and J dropped 1 base, with 0 bases sitting between them. The CDR3 runs to 11 residues. Germline V gene sequence: CDR1 SGDLS, CDR2 YYNGEE. CDR3 nucleotides: TGTGCCAGCAGCGTTAACTATGGCTACACCTTC. Protein product: CASSVNYGYTF.

The chain joins TRBV5-4 to TRBJ1-2; no firm D call. CDR1 and CDR2 from the germline V gene are SGHNT and YYREEE (reference sequence). The length of the CDR3 is 12 residues. Trimming removed 0 bases at V and 6 bases at J, with 6 bases between. In DNA form, the CDR3 reads TGTGCCAGCAGCTTGGGTGGGGATGGCTACACCTTC. It yields the protein CASSLGGDGYTF.

For the CDR3, the DNA is TGTGCCAGCAGCTTCAGGGGGGATGGCTACACCTTC. Its protein product is CASSFRGDGYTF. The V and J genes are TRBV7-2 and TRBJ1-2; 7 nucleotides align to TRBD1. Trimming at V came to 3 bases and at J to 6 bases, leaving 1 base not matched to a gene. Germline V gene sequence: CDR1 SGHTA, CDR2 FQGNSA. The CDR3 length is 12 residues.

The chain recombines TRBV29-1 with TRBJ2-5; perhaps TRBD2 as D (6 bases). The ends were cut back, 4 bases at V and 5 bases at J, with 26 bases in the middle. Germline V gene lookup returns CDR1 SQVTM and CDR2 ANQGSEA. The CDR3 runs 17 residues. The CDR3 protein is CSVVGRARRTKGETQYF. In DNA form, the CDR3 reads TGCAGCGTTGTAGGGCGGGCCCGACGGACTAAAGGGGAGACCCAGTACTTC. Variable domain in full (rest from reference TRBV29-1 and TRBJ2-5): SAVISQKPSRDICQRGTSLTIQCQVDSQVTMMFWYRQQPGQSLTLIATANQGSEATYESGFVIDKFPISRPNLTFSTLTVSNMSPEDSSIYLCSVVGRARRTKGETQYFGPGTRLLVL.

DNA of the CDR3: TGTGCCAGCAGTTTATCGTCGGGCGGACCCTACGAGCAGTACTTC. Translated: CASSLSSGGPYEQYF. This chain joins TRBV27 and TRBJ2-7, with D unclear. CDR1 is MNHEY and CDR2 is SMNVEV in the germline V gene (reference sequence). V lost 0 bases and J lost 2, with 11 bases in between. The CDR3 contains 15 residues.

The count of this clone is one. This chain connects TRBV11-1 to TRBJ2-1, with 11 nucleotides matching TRBD1. The CDR3 totals 16 residues. Germline CDR1 reads SGHAT; CDR2 reads FQDESV (reference sequence). The J segment lost 8 bases and the V segment lost 7 bases, leaving 13 bases of the junction unmatched. CDR3 residues: CASTRPGQGGTDEQFF. Here the CDR3 DNA reads TGTGCCAGCACCAGACCGGGACAGGGGGGGACGGATGAGCAGTTCTTC. The variable domain in full, with the rest retrieved from reference TRBV11-1 and TRBJ2-1, is EAEVAQSPRYKITEKSQAVAFWCDPISGHATLYWYRQILGQGPELLVQFQDESVVDDSQLPKDRFSAERLKGVDSTLKIQPAELGDSAMYLCASTRPGQGGTDEQFFGPGTRLTVL.

V and J are TRBV27 and TRBJ2-1; D gene ambiguous. With 6 bases removed from V and 0 bases from J, the gap between germline ends came to 12 bases. Germline V gives CDR1 MNHEY, CDR2 SMNVEV (reference sequence). This CDR3 is built from 15 residues. DNA for the CDR3: TGTGCCAGCAGGGCTAGGATCTCCTCCTACAATGAGCAGTTCTTC. Protein product: CASRARISSYNEQFF.

The chain recombines TRBV18 with TRBJ2-1; 7 bases are a match to TRBD2. In germline, CDR1 is KGHSH, CDR2 LQKENI. The J segment lost 4 bases and the V segment lost 2 bases, leaving 5 bases of the junction unmatched. The CDR3 is 15 residues long. In DNA form, the CDR3 reads TGTGCCAGCTCACCATCAGCGGGAAGATACAATGAGCAGTTCTTC. Its translation: CASSPSAGRYNEQFF.

The chain carries TRBV19 and TRBJ1-1; D is ambiguous. This CDR3 comprises 13 residues. V dropped 3 bases and J dropped 1 base, with 6 bases sitting between them. CDR1 LNHDA and CDR2 SQIVND come from the germline V gene (reference sequence). The CDR3 DNA follows: TGTGCCAGTAGTATTCACCCGAACACTGAAGCTTTCTTT. Translated: CASSIHPNTEAFF.

CDR3 sequence (DNA): TGTGCCAGCAGGGACCTAGACAGGGGGCACCCTAATGAAAAACTGTTTTTT. It specifies CASRDLDRGHPNEKLFF. This sequence joins TRBV2 and TRBJ1-4; 10 positions agree with TRBD1. V lost 6 bases and J lost 3; bases outside the gene matches: 10. From germline, CDR1 is SNHLY and CDR2 FYNNEI. The CDR3 has 17 amino acids.

The chain combines TRBV28 with TRBJ1-1; D is unresolved. The CDR3 has 15 residues. Trimming cost V 2 bases and J 7 bases, with 17 bases left between them. Per germline, CDR1 MDHEN and CDR2 SYDVKM. DNA for the CDR3: TGTGCCAGCAGTTTACGGACCCGGGAACCATTTGAAGCTTTCTTT. Translating gives CASSLRTREPFEAFF.

The chain couples TRBV18 to TRBJ1-5; D gene unclear. The CDR3 runs 16 residues. Trimming stripped 2 bases from V and 7 bases from J, with 18 bases between. Germline CDR1 and CDR2: KGHSH and LQKENI. This chain's CDR3 is CASSPEGGPRGQPQHF. In DNA, the CDR3 is TGTGCCAGCTCACCAGAGGGCGGACCCCGCGGGCAGCCCCAGCATTTT.

The chain links TRBV5-1 to TRBJ2-7, with TRBD2 identical over 10 bases. The J segment lost 6 bases and the V segment lost 4 bases, leaving 7 bases of the junction unmatched. Germline values: CDR1 SGHRS, CDR2 YFSETQ. The CDR3 loop spans 14 amino acids. CDR3 nucleotide sequence: TGCGCCAGCAGCGTCACTAGCGGGACTCTCGAGCAGTACTTC. Its translation: CASSVTSGTLEQYF.

The genes are TRBV7-6 and TRBJ1-3; 8 nucleotides agree with TRBD1. In germline, CDR1 is SGHVS, CDR2 FNYEAQ. The CDR3 spans 15 residues. J lost 1 base, V lost 5 bases, and 4 bases had no gene match. The CDR3 DNA follows: TGTGCCAGCAGCCGCGGACAGGGATCTGGAAACACCATATATTTT. The encoded protein is CASSRGQGSGNTIYF.

The CDR3, as DNA: TGTGCCAGCAGAGGACCCGGGACAGGACTCTACAATGAGCAGTTCTTC. This codes for CASRGPGTGLYNEQFF. The rearrangement links TRBV11-1 to TRBJ2-1, with 8 bases identical to TRBD1. Per germline, CDR1 SGHAT and CDR2 FQDESV (reference sequence). The J segment lost 3 bases and the V segment lost 6 bases, leaving 10 bases of the junction unmatched. The CDR3 extends over 16 amino acids.

The chain carries TRBV7-9 and TRBJ2-7; D is ambiguous. Between the trimmed V and J ends, which lost 2 bases and 7 bases, there was a span of 6 bases. Per the germline V gene, CDR1 is SEHNR and CDR2 is FQNEAQ (reference sequence). The CDR3 has 11 amino acids. The CDR3 spells CASSLTQEQYF. The CDR3 coding sequence is TGTGCCAGCAGCTTAACACAAGAGCAGTACTTC.

The V and J genes are TRBV30 and TRBJ1-5; 7 bases agree with TRBD1. This CDR3 contains 13 residues. The J segment lost 5 bases and the V segment lost 3 bases, leaving 4 bases of the junction unmatched. Germline CDR1 is GTSNPN and CDR2 is SVGIG (reference sequence). For the CDR3, the DNA is TGTGCCTGGAGGCTTGGGACAGATCAGCCCCAGCATTTT. Encoded protein: CAWRLGTDQPQHF.

The chain uses TRBV4-1 and TRBJ2-4; D uncertain. Trimming shortened V by 1 base and J by 5 bases, and 9 bases separated the two germline ends. This CDR3 is built from 14 residues. From germline, CDR1 is MGHRA and CDR2 YSYEKL. The chain's CDR3 is CASSQVGLENIQYF. DNA for the CDR3: TGCGCCAGCAGCCAAGTGGGGTTAGAAAACATTCAGTACTTC.

In its sample, this clone was seen once. The chain combines TRBV28 with TRBJ1-4; no definite D call. V was cut by 7 bases and J by 8 bases, with 14 bases left in between. CDR1 is MDHEN and CDR2 is SYDVKM in the germline V gene. This CDR3 spans 13 amino acids. Here the CDR3 reads CASTDGLGEKLFF. In nucleotides, the CDR3 is TGTGCCAGCACAGATGGGTTAGGGGAAAAACTGTTTTTT.

This chain joins TRBV6-5 and TRBJ1-1; TRBD1 aligns across 9 bases. Germline trimming cut 10 bases from V and 7 bases from J; bases unmatched to any gene: 10. The CDR3 sequence is 13 residues long. Germline V gives CDR1 MNHEY, CDR2 SVGAGI. The DNA for the CDR3 is TGTGCCATGAAACAGGGACAGGGATTTGAAGCTTTCTTT. Its protein product is CAMKQGQGFEAFF.

V usage is TRBV29-1 and J usage is TRBJ1-1, with unresolved D. Germline V gene data show CDR1 as SQVTM and CDR2 as ANQGSEA. Trimming took off 4 bases at V and 10 bases at J, with 10 bases between the two ends. This CDR3 spans 10 amino acids. The CDR3 spells CSVVRGGAFF. The CDR3 bases are TGCAGCGTTGTCCGAGGTGGAGCTTTCTTT.

This clone was found once. V and J are TRBV13 and TRBJ1-3; D possibly corresponds to TRBD1 (5 bases). The CDR3 runs to 16 residues. Deletions cut 5 bases from V and 4 bases from J, with 18 bases between. Germline V gene lookup returns CDR1 PRHDT and CDR2 FYEKMQ (reference sequence). The CDR3, as DNA: TGTGCCAGCAGCCCCAGCCGCGCCCGGGGGGGAAACACCATATATTTT. It encodes CASSPSRARGGNTIYF.

A remark on this clone: Within the sample, other DNA sequences also encode this same CDR3. J is TRBJ1-5 and V is TRBV18; D may be TRBD1 (6 bases). Germline V gene lookup returns CDR1 KGHSH and CDR2 LQKENI. V lost 4 bases and J 5 bases, leaving 9 bases between the germline ends. CDR3 size: 13 residues. The CDR3 reads CASSLQGDQPQHF. As DNA, the CDR3 is TGTGCCAGCTCACTACAGGGCGATCAGCCCCAGCATTTT.

The CDR3 region has the DNA TGTGCCAGTAGTATTGGCCAGGTCAATGAAGCTTTCTTT. This sequence encodes CASSIGQVNEAFF. The V call is TRBV19, the J call TRBJ1-1; D remains ambiguous. CDR1 is LNHDA and CDR2 is SQIVND in the germline V gene (reference sequence). The V gene lost 3 bases and the J gene lost 7 bases, with 12 bases spanning the gap. This CDR3 contains 13 residues.

The gene calls are TRBV9 and TRBJ1-2; D is ambiguous. The CDR3 spans 12 residues. The germline CDR1 and CDR2 sequences are SGDLS and YYNGEE. Trimming shortened V by 0 bases and J by 2 bases, and 2 bases separated the two germline ends. The CDR3 sequence: CASSVANYGYTF. The CDR3 bases are TGTGCCAGCAGCGTAGCAAACTATGGCTACACCTTC.

The chain is built from TRBV28 and TRBJ1-5, with 9 bases identical to TRBD1. The CDR3 sequence is 19 residues long. The germline V gene has CDR1 MDHEN and CDR2 SYDVKM. The trim removed 8 bases at V and 1 base at J, leaving 18 bases unmatched. As DNA, the CDR3 is TGTGCCAGCTATTATAAAGGGGGACAGGGCACTATCAGCAATCAGCCCCAGCATTTT. Its translation is CASYYKGGQGTISNQPQHF.

This rearrangement joins TRBV27 to TRBJ2-1; D perhaps matches TRBD1 (6 bases). The V and J ends lost 5 bases and 14 bases respectively, with 16 bases between them. CDR3 length: 12 amino acids. Germline CDR1 MNHEY, CDR2 SMNVEV (reference sequence). The CDR3 region is CASSPRTVPEFF. The CDR3 DNA reads as TGTGCCAGCAGTCCCAGGACAGTCCCTGAGTTCTTC.